This entry describes one T cell receptor (beta chain). Its antigen is still unknown. This sample is drawn from a study of cytomegalovirus exposure and HLA in healthy donors. The PCR had 60 Vbeta and 13 Jbeta primers. Data came from immunoSEQ multiplex PCR; TCRdb stores just in-frame clones and leaves some out. The sample includes roughly 180,000 clones, roughly 80% of them seen just once. The J segment lost 5 bases and the V segment lost 2 bases, leaving 4 bases of the junction unmatched. The length of the CDR3 is 15 residues. Germline CDR1 reads MDHEN; CDR2 reads SYDVKM. General study results and limits: Several of the most significant clusters appeared, in a later analysis, to be linked to common viral pathogens. There were some V segments, including TRBV6-2 and TRBV6-3, excluded as indistinguishable.

The chain links TRBV28 to TRBJ2-1, with TRBD2 matching 9 bases. The origin of this receptor is a female donor in good health and CMV-seronegative. The sample was PBMCs. The CDR3 here is CASSLGGRGHNEQFF. Written as DNA, the CDR3 is TGTGCCAGCAGTTTAGGCGGGAGGGGACACAATGAGCAGTTCTTC.